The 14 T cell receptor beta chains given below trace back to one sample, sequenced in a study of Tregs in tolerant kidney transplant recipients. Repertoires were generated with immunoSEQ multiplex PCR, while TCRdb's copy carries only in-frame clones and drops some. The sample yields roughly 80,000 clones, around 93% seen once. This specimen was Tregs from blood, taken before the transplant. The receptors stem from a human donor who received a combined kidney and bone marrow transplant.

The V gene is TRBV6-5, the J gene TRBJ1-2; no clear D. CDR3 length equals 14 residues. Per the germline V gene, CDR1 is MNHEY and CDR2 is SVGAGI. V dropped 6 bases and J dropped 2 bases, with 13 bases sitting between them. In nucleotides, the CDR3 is TGTGCCAGCAGACCGGCGACGGGCAACTATGGCTACACCTTC. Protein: CASRPATGNYGYTF.

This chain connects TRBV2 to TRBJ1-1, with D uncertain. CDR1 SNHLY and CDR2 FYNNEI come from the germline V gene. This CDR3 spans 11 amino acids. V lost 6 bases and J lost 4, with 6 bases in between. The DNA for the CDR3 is TGTGCCAGCAGGGAGGGCACTGAAGCTTTCTTT. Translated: CASREGTEAFF.

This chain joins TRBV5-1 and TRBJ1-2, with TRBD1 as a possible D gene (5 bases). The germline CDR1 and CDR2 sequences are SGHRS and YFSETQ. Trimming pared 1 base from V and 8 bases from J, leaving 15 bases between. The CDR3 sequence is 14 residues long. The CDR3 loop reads CASSLYEPEGGYTF. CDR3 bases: TGCGCCAGCAGCTTGTATGAGCCCGAGGGGGGCTACACCTTC.

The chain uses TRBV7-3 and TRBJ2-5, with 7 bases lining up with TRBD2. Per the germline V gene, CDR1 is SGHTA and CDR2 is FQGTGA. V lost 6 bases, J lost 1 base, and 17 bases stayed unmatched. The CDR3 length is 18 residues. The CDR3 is CASRLWGWSGTTQETQYF. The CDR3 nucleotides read TGTGCCAGCAGGTTATGGGGGTGGAGCGGGACCACCCAAGAGACCCAGTACTTC.

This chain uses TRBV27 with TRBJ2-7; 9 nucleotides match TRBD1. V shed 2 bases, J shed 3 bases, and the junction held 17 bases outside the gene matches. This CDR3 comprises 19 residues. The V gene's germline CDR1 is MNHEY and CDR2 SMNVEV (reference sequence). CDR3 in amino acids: CASSLKGQGRGAGVYEQYF. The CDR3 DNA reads TGTGCCAGCAGTTTAAAGGGACAGGGACGAGGCGCGGGTGTCTACGAGCAGTACTTC.

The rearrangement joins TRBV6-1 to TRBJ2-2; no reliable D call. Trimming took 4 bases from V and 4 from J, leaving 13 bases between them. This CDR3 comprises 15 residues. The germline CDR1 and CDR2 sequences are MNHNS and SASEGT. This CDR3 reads CASSGDSTFTGELFF. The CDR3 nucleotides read TGTGCCAGCAGTGGTGACTCAACCTTCACCGGGGAGCTGTTTTTT.

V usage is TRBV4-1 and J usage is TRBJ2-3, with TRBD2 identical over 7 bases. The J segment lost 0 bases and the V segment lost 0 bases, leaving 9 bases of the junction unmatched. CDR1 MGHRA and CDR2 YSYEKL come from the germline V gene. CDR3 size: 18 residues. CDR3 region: CASSQDRRLAESTDTQYF. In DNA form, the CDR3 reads TGCGCCAGCAGCCAAGACCGACGGCTAGCGGAAAGCACAGATACGCAGTATTTT.

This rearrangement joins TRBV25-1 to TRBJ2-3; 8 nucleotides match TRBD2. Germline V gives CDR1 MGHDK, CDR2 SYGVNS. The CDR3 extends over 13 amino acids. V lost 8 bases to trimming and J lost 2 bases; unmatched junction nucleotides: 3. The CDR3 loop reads CASRGGPTDTQYF. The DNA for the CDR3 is TGTGCCAGCCGGGGGGGGCCCACAGATACGCAGTATTTT.

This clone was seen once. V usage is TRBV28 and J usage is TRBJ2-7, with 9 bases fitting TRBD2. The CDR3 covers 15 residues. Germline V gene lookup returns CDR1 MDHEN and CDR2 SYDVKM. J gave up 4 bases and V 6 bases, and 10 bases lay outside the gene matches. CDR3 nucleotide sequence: TGTGCCAGCAGCCTTAGCGGGAGCTCCTCATACGAGCAGTACTTC. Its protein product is CASSLSGSSSYEQYF.

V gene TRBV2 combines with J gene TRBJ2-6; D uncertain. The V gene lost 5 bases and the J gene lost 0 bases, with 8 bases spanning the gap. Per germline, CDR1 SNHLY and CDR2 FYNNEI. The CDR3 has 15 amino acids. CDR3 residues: CASSPDYSGANVLTF. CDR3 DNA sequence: TGTGCCAGCAGTCCCGATTACTCTGGGGCCAACGTCCTGACTTTC.

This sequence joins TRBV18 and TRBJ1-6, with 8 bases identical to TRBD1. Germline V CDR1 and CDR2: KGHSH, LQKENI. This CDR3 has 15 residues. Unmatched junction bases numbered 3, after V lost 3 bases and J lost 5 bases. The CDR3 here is CASSPSGQDNSPLHF. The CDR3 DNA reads TGTGCCAGCTCACCGTCGGGACAGGATAATTCACCCCTCCACTTT.

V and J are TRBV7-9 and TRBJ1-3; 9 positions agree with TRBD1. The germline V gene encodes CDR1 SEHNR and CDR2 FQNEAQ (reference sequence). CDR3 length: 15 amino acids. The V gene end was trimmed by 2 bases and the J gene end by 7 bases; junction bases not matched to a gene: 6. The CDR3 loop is CASSLWGQGANTIYF. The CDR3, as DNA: TGTGCCAGCAGCTTATGGGGACAGGGTGCGAACACCATATATTTT.

In DNA, the CDR3 is TGCGCCAGCAGCCCGGACCGGACTAGTATGTTCTTC. It specifies CASSPDRTSMFF. V gene TRBV5-1 combines with J gene TRBJ2-1, with 7 bases that match TRBD2. The CDR3 sequence is 12 residues long. Germline assignment: CDR1 SGHRS and CDR2 YFSETQ. Trimming at V came to 4 bases and at J to 15 bases, leaving 10 bases not matched to a gene.

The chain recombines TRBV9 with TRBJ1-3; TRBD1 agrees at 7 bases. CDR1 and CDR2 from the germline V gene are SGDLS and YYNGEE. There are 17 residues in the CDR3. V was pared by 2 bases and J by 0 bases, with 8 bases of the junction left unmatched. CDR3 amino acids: CASSVSGGSLSGNTIYF. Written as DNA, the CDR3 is TGTGCCAGCAGCGTTTCAGGGGGTAGTCTCTCTGGAAACACCATATATTTT.